A selection of T cell receptor beta chains follows, all from one sample in a study of T-cell memory formation after mild COVID-19. One entry per CDR3 protein results from TCRdb running MiXCR on the 5' RACE reads. Of roughly 150,000 distinct CDR3 sequences listed, 14% are singletons. The source material was PBMCs or a T cell subset sorted from them (not recorded which). The source is an adult woman who had mild COVID-19 (a few samples of this study predate the infection). Cell type and time point are not known. Each CDR3 is given with its conserved first and last residue. Each record gives: V gene, clone size, J gene, D gene, CDR3 protein, CDR3 DNA. D genes are given only for firm matches. Size is omitted from some rows. Given values are once, few, many or a class for expanded clones.

v_gene: TRBV5-4
abundance: NA
j_gene: TRBJ2-2
d_gene: TRBD2
CDR3aa: CASSFFWGPASGRLKNTGELFF
CDR3nt: TGTGCCAGCAGTTTTTTTTGGGGCCCGGCTAGCGGGAGACTTAAGAACACCGGGGAGCTGTTTTTT

v_gene: TRBV5-1
abundance: NA
j_gene: TRBJ2-1
d_gene: NA
CDR3aa: CASSRIGQYNEQFF
CDR3nt: TGCGCCAGCAGCCGGATCGGACAGTACAATGAGCAGTTCTTC

v_gene: TRBV3-1
abundance: many
j_gene: TRBJ2-1
d_gene: TRBD1
CDR3aa: CASSRRDSLYNEQFF
CDR3nt: TGTGCCAGCAGCCGCCGGGACAGCTTATACAATGAGCAGTTCTTC

v_gene: TRBV20-1
abundance: NA
j_gene: TRBJ2-7
d_gene: NA
CDR3aa: CSAATRQPVYEQYF
CDR3nt: TGCAGTGCGGCCACTAGGCAGCCCGTCTACGAGCAGTACTTC

v_gene: TRBV3-1
abundance: NA
j_gene: TRBJ2-1
d_gene: TRBD2
CDR3aa: CASSQSGGAFNEQFF
CDR3nt: TGTGCCAGCAGTCAGAGCGGGGGGGCTTTCAATGAGCAGTTCTTC

v_gene: TRBV7-3
abundance: few
j_gene: TRBJ1-1
d_gene: TRBD1
CDR3aa: CASSPQGGTEAFF
CDR3nt: TGTGCCAGCAGCCCTCAGGGGGGGACTGAAGCTTTCTTT

v_gene: TRBV12-3/TRBV12-4
abundance: few
j_gene: TRBJ2-5
d_gene: NA
CDR3aa: CASSYGPPAETQYF
CDR3nt: TGTGCCAGCAGCTACGGACCGCCAGCAGAGACCCAGTACTTC

v_gene: TRBV7-9
abundance: few
j_gene: TRBJ2-3
d_gene: NA
CDR3aa: CASSSLRGRTDTQYF
CDR3nt: TGTGCCAGCAGCTCGCTCAGGGGGAGGACAGATACGCAGTATTTT

v_gene: TRBV15
abundance: NA
j_gene: TRBJ2-5
d_gene: TRBD2
CDR3aa: CATSREEGSSGGIKTQYF
CDR3nt: TGTGCCACCAGCAGAGAGGAAGGTTCTAGCGGGGGGATCAAGACCCAGTACTTC

v_gene: TRBV7-9
abundance: NA
j_gene: TRBJ2-3
d_gene: NA
CDR3aa: CASSPAGRGTDTQYF
CDR3nt: TGTGCCAGCAGCCCGGCGGGAAGAGGGACAGATACGCAGTATTTT

v_gene: TRBV21-1
abundance: few
j_gene: TRBJ2-7
d_gene: NA
CDR3aa: CASSIPRLWSYEQYF
CDR3nt: TGTGCCAGCAGCATTCCTAGGCTCTGGTCCTACGAGCAGTACTTC

v_gene: TRBV7-9
abundance: many
j_gene: TRBJ2-5
d_gene: NA
CDR3aa: CASSLVGHSQETQYF
CDR3nt: TGTGCCAGCAGCTTGGTCGGACACAGCCAAGAGACCCAGTACTTC

v_gene: TRBV4-1
abundance: NA
j_gene: TRBJ2-3
d_gene: NA
CDR3aa: CASSQDTYGHMGTDTQYF
CDR3nt: TGCGCCAGCAGCCAAGATACCTACGGCCATATGGGAACAGATACGCAGTATTTT

v_gene: TRBV6-5
abundance: many
j_gene: TRBJ2-5
d_gene: NA
CDR3aa: CASSYAGRGETQYF
CDR3nt: TGTGCCAGCAGTTACGCGGGGAGAGGGGAGACCCAGTACTTC

v_gene: TRBV5-1
abundance: NA
j_gene: TRBJ1-2
d_gene: NA
CDR3aa: CASSLMEGRYGYTF
CDR3nt: TGCGCCAGCAGCTTGATGGAGGGAAGATATGGCTACACCTTC

v_gene: TRBV4-1
abundance: NA
j_gene: TRBJ1-2
d_gene: NA
CDR3aa: CASSQEAIGTHGYTF
CDR3nt: TGCGCCAGCAGCCAAGAGGCAATCGGGACTCATGGCTACACCTTC

v_gene: TRBV12-3/TRBV12-4
abundance: NA
j_gene: TRBJ1-5
d_gene: TRBD1
CDR3aa: CASSPDRDYQPQHF
CDR3nt: TGTGCCAGCAGCCCAGACAGGGATTATCAGCCCCAGCATTTT

v_gene: TRBV18
abundance: NA
j_gene: TRBJ1-6
d_gene: TRBD1
CDR3aa: CASSQDRVSPLHF
CDR3nt: TGTGCCAGCTCCCAGGACAGGGTTTCACCCCTCCACTTT

v_gene: TRBV7-9
abundance: NA
j_gene: TRBJ2-7
d_gene: TRBD1
CDR3aa: CASSSRTGSYEQYF
CDR3nt: TGTGCCAGCAGCTCGAGGACAGGGAGCTACGAGCAGTACTTC

v_gene: TRBV5-1
abundance: few
j_gene: TRBJ2-5
d_gene: NA
CDR3aa: CASSFREYSETQYF
CDR3nt: TGCGCCAGCAGCTTTCGAGAGTACTCGGAGACCCAGTACTTC

v_gene: TRBV27
abundance: few
j_gene: TRBJ1-6
d_gene: NA
CDR3aa: CASSLTLNSPLHF
CDR3nt: TGTGCCAGCAGTTTAACCCTTAATTCACCCCTCCACTTT

v_gene: TRBV14
abundance: NA
j_gene: TRBJ1-2
d_gene: NA
CDR3aa: CASSQDIRGGGYTF
CDR3nt: TGTGCCAGCAGCCAAGATATCCGGGGAGGTGGCTACACCTTC

v_gene: TRBV5-1
abundance: NA
j_gene: TRBJ1-3
d_gene: NA
CDR3aa: CASSSSGSTGNTIYF
CDR3nt: TGCGCCAGCAGCTCATCAGGGTCCACTGGAAACACCATATATTTT

v_gene: TRBV5-1
abundance: NA
j_gene: TRBJ2-3
d_gene: NA
CDR3aa: CASKEGLDTQYF
CDR3nt: TGCGCCAGCAAGGAGGGTTTGGATACGCAGTATTTT